Listed below are T cell receptor beta chains from one sample, sequenced in a study of CD8+ T cells in alopecia areata. Sequencing was performed with immunoSEQ multiplex PCR; in TCRdb, only in-frame clones are kept and a portion is missing. The data hold 140,000 to 150,000 clones, with around 47% observed a single time. Sequences were obtained from CD4+ T cells sorted from blood. These receptors all come from a human donor with alopecia areata. The conserved cysteine and the conserved F or W are not part of the CDR3 here. The order of the fields is V gene, clone size, J gene, CDR3 protein. Size is stated for part of the rows, as once, few or many counts, or as a class when the clone is expanded.

v_call: TRBV27; clone_size: NA; j_call: TRBJ1-2; cdr3_aa: ASSSTTGTGVGYT
v_call: TRBV18; clone_size: few; j_call: TRBJ2-1; cdr3_aa: ASSLQGSSYNEQF
v_call: TRBV13; clone_size: NA; j_call: TRBJ2-7; cdr3_aa: ASSLRLAAYEQY
v_call: TRBV5-1; clone_size: NA; j_call: TRBJ2-5; cdr3_aa: ASSRQAQETQY
v_call: TRBV28; clone_size: NA; j_call: TRBJ2-1; cdr3_aa: ASSTTGTTGRQF
v_call: TRBV14; clone_size: NA; j_call: TRBJ2-3; cdr3_aa: ASSQDVQPWQY
v_call: TRBV6-5; clone_size: NA; j_call: TRBJ2-3; cdr3_aa: ASSYGTDTQY
v_call: TRBV29-1; clone_size: few; j_call: TRBJ2-1; cdr3_aa: SVERESNEQF
v_call: TRBV29-1; clone_size: NA; j_call: TRBJ2-7; cdr3_aa: SVGTSPGEQY
v_call: TRBV28; clone_size: NA; j_call: TRBJ2-6; cdr3_aa: ASMGQTLSGANVLT
v_call: TRBV11-2; clone_size: NA; j_call: TRBJ2-1; cdr3_aa: ASTRDSVYNEQF
v_call: TRBV29-1; clone_size: few; j_call: TRBJ2-1; cdr3_aa: SGDEQF
v_call: TRBV2; clone_size: NA; j_call: TRBJ2-7; cdr3_aa: ASKTIPSYEQY
v_call: TRBV10-3; clone_size: few; j_call: TRBJ2-5; cdr3_aa: AISERESRETQY
v_call: TRBV29-1; clone_size: NA; j_call: TRBJ1-2; cdr3_aa: SASPGLHNYGYT
v_call: TRBV6-5; clone_size: NA; j_call: TRBJ1-5; cdr3_aa: ASSYDGPDQPQH
v_call: TRBV15; clone_size: NA; j_call: TRBJ1-2; cdr3_aa: ATSRTGRGEGYT
v_call: TRBV6-5; clone_size: once; j_call: TRBJ1-5; cdr3_aa: ASRHTGQWDQPQH
v_call: TRBV28; clone_size: NA; j_call: TRBJ1-1; cdr3_aa: ASLPDGDTEAF
v_call: TRBV7-6; clone_size: once; j_call: TRBJ2-5; cdr3_aa: ASSLVALGETQY
v_call: TRBV27; clone_size: once; j_call: TRBJ2-7; cdr3_aa: ASSNLYEQY
v_call: TRBV7-9; clone_size: few; j_call: TRBJ1-2; cdr3_aa: ASSPGHLHGYT
v_call: TRBV6-5; clone_size: NA; j_call: TRBJ2-7; cdr3_aa: ASSYGTSGSPYEQY
v_call: TRBV11-3; clone_size: NA; j_call: TRBJ2-5; cdr3_aa: ASSLERAQY
v_call: TRBV27; clone_size: NA; j_call: TRBJ2-1; cdr3_aa: ASSLGGPAEQF
v_call: TRBV27; clone_size: NA; j_call: TRBJ2-7; cdr3_aa: ASSLQGPYEQY
v_call: TRBV5-1; clone_size: NA; j_call: TRBJ2-7; cdr3_aa: ASSQGQDPYEQY
v_call: TRBV2; clone_size: NA; j_call: TRBJ1-5; cdr3_aa: ASKPDGTGQH
v_call: TRBV18; clone_size: NA; j_call: TRBJ2-3; cdr3_aa: ASSSYTDTQY
v_call: TRBV29-1; clone_size: few; j_call: TRBJ2-3; cdr3_aa: SVVLFRQAGTDTQY
v_call: TRBV20-1; clone_size: NA; j_call: TRBJ2-5; cdr3_aa: SARQETQY
v_call: TRBV6-5; clone_size: once; j_call: TRBJ1-2; cdr3_aa: ASSTPSSGEGGYT
v_call: TRBV29-1; clone_size: few; j_call: TRBJ1-1; cdr3_aa: SVEEGAAAF
v_call: TRBV5-1; clone_size: NA; j_call: TRBJ2-7; cdr3_aa: ASSFGQGQREQY
v_call: TRBV28; clone_size: few; j_call: TRBJ2-7; cdr3_aa: ASGLTNPYEQY
v_call: TRBV2; clone_size: NA; j_call: TRBJ2-1; cdr3_aa: ASSGISGSANEQF
v_call: TRBV6-5; clone_size: NA; j_call: TRBJ2-1; cdr3_aa: ASSYLPLIVNEQF
v_call: TRBV27; clone_size: few; j_call: TRBJ2-3; cdr3_aa: ASSTDSTDTQY
v_call: TRBV5-1; clone_size: NA; j_call: TRBJ2-7; cdr3_aa: ASSLEGRYEQY
v_call: TRBV18; clone_size: NA; j_call: TRBJ1-1; cdr3_aa: ASSQKEGYAEAF
v_call: TRBV7-8; clone_size: NA; j_call: TRBJ2-2; cdr3_aa: ASSLVVFTGELF
v_call: TRBV29-1; clone_size: NA; j_call: TRBJ2-5; cdr3_aa: SAAGGRTPQETQY
v_call: TRBV7-9; clone_size: NA; j_call: TRBJ1-5; cdr3_aa: ASSRVRVTGFSDQPQH
v_call: TRBV18; clone_size: NA; j_call: TRBJ1-2; cdr3_aa: ASSPAPDYRGYT